A selection of T cell receptor beta chains follows, all from one sample in a study of cytomegalovirus exposure and HLA in healthy donors. Repertoires were generated with immunoSEQ multiplex PCR, while TCRdb's copy carries only in-frame clones and drops some. The sample yields 250,000 to 350,000 clones, just over 85% seen once. The specimen was PBMCs. The receptors come from a man aged 40-49 years in good health and CMV-seropositive. CDR3s include the opening cysteine and the closing phenylalanine or tryptophan. The order of the fields is clone size, D gene, V gene, J gene, CDR3 protein, CDR3 DNA. A D gene is named only where the DNA matches it firmly. Size tells how often a clone was seen (once, few, many) or the class of an expanded clone, and some rows leave it out.

clone_size: -; d_call: -; v_call: TRBV19; j_call: TRBJ2-1; cdr3_aa: CASSITGSSYNEQFF; cdr3_nt: TGTGCCAGTAGTATCACAGGGAGCTCCTACAATGAGCAGTTCTTC
clone_size: -; d_call: -; v_call: TRBV5-1; j_call: TRBJ1-1; cdr3_aa: CASRQKGAEAFF; cdr3_nt: TGCGCTAGCAGGCAAAAGGGGGCTGAAGCTTTCTTT
clone_size: -; d_call: TRBD1; v_call: TRBV28; j_call: TRBJ2-5; cdr3_aa: CASSPYRQGEQETQYF; cdr3_nt: TGTGCCAGCAGTCCCTATCGACAGGGCGAACAAGAGACCCAGTACTTC
clone_size: -; d_call: -; v_call: TRBV4-1; j_call: TRBJ1-2; cdr3_aa: CASSQVGTKNYGYTF; cdr3_nt: TGCGCCAGCAGCCAAGTGGGCACAAAGAACTATGGCTACACCTTC
clone_size: -; d_call: TRBD2; v_call: TRBV5-1; j_call: TRBJ2-1; cdr3_aa: CASSARDYYYNEQFF; cdr3_nt: TGCGCCAGCAGCGCCCGGGACTATTATTACAATGAGCAGTTCTTC
clone_size: once; d_call: TRBD2; v_call: TRBV11-2; j_call: TRBJ2-7; cdr3_aa: CASSFTGTSGYEQYF; cdr3_nt: TGTGCCAGCAGCTTCACCGGGACTAGCGGCTACGAGCAGTACTTC
clone_size: -; d_call: TRBD1; v_call: TRBV5-1; j_call: TRBJ1-1; cdr3_aa: CASSLVDRGFSAEAFF; cdr3_nt: TGCGCCAGCAGCTTGGTAGACAGGGGGTTTAGCGCTGAAGCTTTCTTT
clone_size: few; d_call: TRBD1; v_call: TRBV28; j_call: TRBJ1-2; cdr3_aa: CASRTGTGNYGYTF; cdr3_nt: TGTGCCAGCAGAACCGGGACAGGGAACTATGGCTACACCTTC
clone_size: -; d_call: TRBD2; v_call: TRBV19; j_call: TRBJ2-7; cdr3_aa: CASSMSPSGTYEQYF; cdr3_nt: TGTGCCAGTAGTATGTCGCCTAGCGGAACCTACGAGCAGTACTTC
clone_size: -; d_call: -; v_call: TRBV15; j_call: TRBJ2-3; cdr3_aa: CATSRDWQGLIGGADTQYF; cdr3_nt: TGTGCCACCAGCAGAGACTGGCAAGGACTCATCGGAGGGGCAGATACGCAGTATTTT
clone_size: -; d_call: -; v_call: TRBV6-1; j_call: TRBJ2-7; cdr3_aa: CASSGKLGSIYEQYF; cdr3_nt: TGTGCCAGCAGTGGAAAACTCGGGAGTATCTACGAGCAGTACTTC
clone_size: -; d_call: TRBD1; v_call: TRBV5-4; j_call: TRBJ2-5; cdr3_aa: CASSFRQGAPETQYF; cdr3_nt: TGTGCCAGCAGCTTTAGACAGGGGGCGCCGGAGACCCAGTACTTC
clone_size: -; d_call: -; v_call: TRBV5-8; j_call: TRBJ2-7; cdr3_aa: CASSSSGYEQYF; cdr3_nt: TGTGCCAGCAGCTCCTCAGGGTACGAGCAGTACTTC
clone_size: few; d_call: TRBD1; v_call: TRBV29-1; j_call: TRBJ1-1; cdr3_aa: CSALDRSYTEAFF; cdr3_nt: TGCAGCGCCTTGGACAGGTCATACACTGAAGCTTTCTTT
clone_size: once; d_call: TRBD2; v_call: TRBV7-3; j_call: TRBJ2-3; cdr3_aa: CASSRIGTSGRGDTQYF; cdr3_nt: TGTGCCAGCAGCCGCATCGGGACTAGCGGGAGAGGAGATACGCAGTATTTT
clone_size: -; d_call: -; v_call: TRBV4-2; j_call: TRBJ2-7; cdr3_aa: CASSQDRGLYEQYF; cdr3_nt: TGTGCCAGCAGCCAAGATAGAGGCCTCTACGAGCAGTACTTC
clone_size: -; d_call: TRBD1; v_call: TRBV5-1; j_call: TRBJ1-4; cdr3_aa: CASSLGQGNEKLFF; cdr3_nt: TGCGCCAGCAGCTTGGGACAGGGGAATGAAAAACTGTTTTTT
clone_size: -; d_call: -; v_call: TRBV19; j_call: TRBJ1-5; cdr3_aa: CASSVRQGWDQPQHF; cdr3_nt: TGTGCCAGTAGTGTCCGTCAGGGCTGGGATCAGCCCCAGCATTTT
clone_size: -; d_call: -; v_call: TRBV25-1; j_call: TRBJ1-1; cdr3_aa: CASSDRGNTEAFF; cdr3_nt: TGTGCCAGCAGTGATCGAGGGAACACTGAAGCTTTCTTT
clone_size: -; d_call: -; v_call: TRBV6-5; j_call: TRBJ2-7; cdr3_aa: CAVGGGAVYEQYF; cdr3_nt: TGTGCCGTGGGGGGGGGCGCTGTTTACGAGCAGTACTTC
clone_size: -; d_call: TRBD2; v_call: TRBV28; j_call: TRBJ2-7; cdr3_aa: CASSTTGGVKGSYEQYF; cdr3_nt: TGTGCCAGCAGTACCACCGGGGGGGTGAAAGGGTCCTACGAGCAGTACTTC
clone_size: -; d_call: TRBD1; v_call: TRBV27; j_call: TRBJ2-7; cdr3_aa: CASSLAPGQGSSGEQYF; cdr3_nt: TGTGCCAGCAGCCTGGCCCCGGGACAGGGGAGCAGCGGCGAGCAGTACTTC
clone_size: once; d_call: -; v_call: TRBV7-8; j_call: TRBJ2-3; cdr3_aa: CASSPGSTDTQYF; cdr3_nt: TGTGCCAGCAGTCCAGGGTCCACAGATACGCAGTATTTT
clone_size: -; d_call: TRBD2; v_call: TRBV5-1; j_call: TRBJ2-1; cdr3_aa: CASSPRGAGGSSEQFF; cdr3_nt: TGCGCCAGCAGCCCACGAGGGGCGGGAGGTTCAAGTGAGCAGTTCTTC
clone_size: -; d_call: TRBD2; v_call: TRBV4-2; j_call: TRBJ2-1; cdr3_aa: CASSARLAGRGNEQFF; cdr3_nt: TGTGCCAGCAGCGCTCGACTAGCGGGCCGGGGGAATGAGCAGTTCTTC
clone_size: -; d_call: TRBD1; v_call: TRBV28; j_call: TRBJ1-5; cdr3_aa: CASSAQDRANQPQHF; cdr3_nt: TGTGCCAGCAGTGCGCAGGACAGGGCAAATCAGCCCCAGCATTTT
clone_size: -; d_call: -; v_call: TRBV27; j_call: TRBJ1-5; cdr3_aa: CASSSRVDQPQHF; cdr3_nt: TGTGCCAGCAGTTCCAGGGTCGATCAGCCCCAGCATTTT
clone_size: -; d_call: TRBD1; v_call: TRBV6-5; j_call: TRBJ1-5; cdr3_aa: CASSYGGQGNQPQHF; cdr3_nt: TGTGCCAGCAGTTACGGGGGACAGGGCAATCAGCCCCAGCATTTT
clone_size: -; d_call: TRBD2; v_call: TRBV7-6; j_call: TRBJ2-1; cdr3_aa: CASSSSGGTSGGHNEQFF; cdr3_nt: TGTGCCAGCAGCTCCTCCGGAGGGACTAGCGGGGGGCACAATGAGCAGTTCTTC
clone_size: -; d_call: TRBD1; v_call: TRBV18; j_call: TRBJ2-5; cdr3_aa: CASSPRQGARETQYF; cdr3_nt: TGTGCCAGCTCACCTCGACAGGGGGCAAGGGAGACCCAGTACTTC
clone_size: -; d_call: -; v_call: TRBV6-4; j_call: TRBJ1-1; cdr3_aa: CASSDEGLNTEAFF; cdr3_nt: TGTGCCAGCAGTGACGAGGGATTGAACACTGAAGCTTTCTTT
clone_size: -; d_call: -; v_call: TRBV11-2; j_call: TRBJ2-2; cdr3_aa: CASSLLADEHRGAVF; cdr3_nt: TGTGCCAGCAGCTTATTAGCGGACGAACACCGGGGAGCTGTTTTT
clone_size: -; d_call: TRBD2; v_call: TRBV29-1; j_call: TRBJ2-3; cdr3_aa: CSVELAGGIDTQYF; cdr3_nt: TGCAGCGTTGAACTAGCGGGAGGGATAGATACGCAGTATTTT
clone_size: -; d_call: TRBD2; v_call: TRBV5-1; j_call: TRBJ2-7; cdr3_aa: CASSWGGVRFTYEQYF; cdr3_nt: TGCGCCAGCAGCTGGGGGGGGGTCCGGTTCACCTACGAGCAGTACTTC
clone_size: few; d_call: -; v_call: TRBV5-8; j_call: TRBJ1-4; cdr3_aa: CASSSWGVGEKLFF; cdr3_nt: TGTGCCAGCAGCTCGTGGGGGGTTGGGGAAAAACTGTTTTTT
clone_size: -; d_call: TRBD2; v_call: TRBV7-8; j_call: TRBJ2-7; cdr3_aa: CASSSGLAGLEQYF; cdr3_nt: TGTGCCAGCAGCTCGGGACTAGCGGGGCTAGAGCAGTACTTC
clone_size: -; d_call: -; v_call: TRBV5-1; j_call: TRBJ2-1; cdr3_aa: CASSFSDSSYNEQFF; cdr3_nt: TGCGCCAGCAGCTTTAGCGATAGCTCCTACAATGAGCAGTTCTTC
clone_size: few; d_call: -; v_call: TRBV10-3; j_call: TRBJ2-7; cdr3_aa: CAISDLPSSSYEQYF; cdr3_nt: TGTGCCATCAGTGATCTTCCCTCGAGCTCCTACGAGCAGTACTTC
clone_size: -; d_call: -; v_call: TRBV23-1; j_call: TRBJ2-1; cdr3_aa: CASSRRRTHNEQFF; cdr3_nt: TGCGCCAGCAGTCGAAGGAGGACCCACAATGAGCAGTTCTTC
clone_size: -; d_call: TRBD1; v_call: TRBV4-1; j_call: TRBJ1-6; cdr3_aa: CASSLSGTGYGNSPLHF; cdr3_nt: TGCGCCAGCAGCCTTTCCGGGACAGGGTACGGAAATTCACCCCTCCACTTT
clone_size: -; d_call: -; v_call: TRBV29-1; j_call: TRBJ2-5; cdr3_aa: CSVEDRTRVKTQYF; cdr3_nt: TGCAGCGTTGAAGATAGAACCAGGGTCAAGACCCAGTACTTC
clone_size: -; d_call: TRBD1; v_call: TRBV6-5; j_call: TRBJ2-1; cdr3_aa: CASGILRGNEQFF; cdr3_nt: TGTGCCAGCGGGATACTCAGGGGGAATGAGCAGTTCTTC
clone_size: -; d_call: -; v_call: TRBV29-1; j_call: TRBJ2-7; cdr3_aa: CSAAGQMYEQYF; cdr3_nt: TGCAGCGCCGCGGGACAGATGTACGAGCAGTACTTC
clone_size: -; d_call: TRBD2; v_call: TRBV9; j_call: TRBJ2-7; cdr3_aa: CASSFGLAGEQYF; cdr3_nt: TGTGCCAGCAGCTTCGGACTAGCGGGGGAGCAGTACTTC
clone_size: once; d_call: -; v_call: TRBV7-9; j_call: TRBJ2-7; cdr3_aa: CASSPHSRNEQYF; cdr3_nt: TGTGCCAGCAGCCCCCACAGTAGAAACGAGCAGTACTTC
clone_size: -; d_call: -; v_call: TRBV27; j_call: TRBJ2-4; cdr3_aa: CASSPRIVSRNTKNIQYF; cdr3_nt: TGTGCCAGCAGCCCCAGAATTGTGTCGCGGAATACCAAAAACATTCAGTACTTC
clone_size: -; d_call: TRBD2; v_call: TRBV9; j_call: TRBJ2-5; cdr3_aa: CASSVPTGGTSGIVETQYF; cdr3_nt: TGTGCCAGCAGCGTACCCACCGGGGGGACTAGCGGGATCGTGGAGACCCAGTACTTC
clone_size: once; d_call: -; v_call: TRBV11-2; j_call: TRBJ2-1; cdr3_aa: CASSFKTGNEQFF; cdr3_nt: TGTGCCAGCAGCTTTAAGACCGGGAATGAGCAGTTCTTC
clone_size: -; d_call: -; v_call: TRBV18; j_call: TRBJ1-3; cdr3_aa: CASSPAAGNTIYF; cdr3_nt: TGTGCCAGCTCACCGGCAGCTGGAAACACCATATATTTT
clone_size: -; d_call: TRBD1; v_call: TRBV28; j_call: TRBJ2-1; cdr3_aa: CASSSWGQISNEQFF; cdr3_nt: TGTGCCAGCAGTTCATGGGGACAGATTTCCAATGAGCAGTTCTTC